The 27 T cell receptor beta chains below come from one sample, sequenced in a study of identical twins. In TCRdb, the 5' RACE reads were re-called with MiXCR into one record per CDR3 protein. Of approximately 220,000 distinct CDR3 sequences listed, approximately 8.3% were seen once; the top ten hold 1.5% to 2.5%. This sample was shared with a second study, whose subject was yellow fever vaccine responses in identical twins.

Sequences were obtained from memory (CD45RO+) T cells sorted from blood. The receptors shown here come from a woman in her late teens or twenties in good health.

The rearrangement links TRBV14 to TRBJ2-7; TRBD1 aligns across 9 bases. Germline V gene sequence: CDR1 SGHDN, CDR2 FVKESK. The V gene end was trimmed by 1 base and the J gene end by 4 bases; junction bases not matched to a gene: 11. The CDR3 spans 17 residues. DNA for the CDR3: TGTGCCAGCAGCCAAGCCCCGGGACAGGGATTTTTATACGAGCAGTACTTC. It is translated as CASSQAPGQGFLYEQYF.

This chain connects TRBV10-2 to TRBJ1-5; D might be TRBD1 (6 bases). The V and J ends lost 4 bases and 4 bases respectively, with 14 bases between them. The germline V gene has CDR1 WSHSY and CDR2 SAAADI. The CDR3 covers 15 residues. CDR3 nucleotide sequence: TGCGCCAGCAGTGCCTCAGGGGTTGGTAATCAGCCCCAGCATTTT. It encodes CASSASGVGNQPQHF.

V is TRBV20-1 and J is TRBJ2-1; D is perhaps TRBD2 (6 bases). Germline V gene lookup returns CDR1 DFQATT and CDR2 SNEGSKA (reference sequence). V shed 6 bases and J shed 6 bases, with 15 bases lying between them. The CDR3 loop spans 13 amino acids. CDR3 in DNA: TGCAGTGCAGTCTTCGGCGGGACCAATGAGCAGTTCTTC. Translated, it gives CSAVFGGTNEQFF.

This clonotype appeared many times. This chain connects TRBV12-3 or TRBV12-4 to TRBJ2-1; 10 bases map to TRBD2. The CDR3 spans 15 residues. J lost 5 bases, V lost 4 bases, and 5 bases had no gene match. CDR3 sequence reads: CASSSGTSENNEQFF. In DNA, the CDR3 is TGTGCCAGCAGTTCCGGGACTAGCGAGAACAATGAGCAGTTCTTC.

V and J are TRBV6-4 and TRBJ2-1; TRBD1 aligns across 12 bases. Germline loops: CDR1 MRHNA, CDR2 SNTAGT. The CDR3 runs 16 residues. V shed 2 bases, J shed 7 bases, and the junction held 6 bases outside the gene matches. CDR3 bases: TGTGCCAGCAGTGACGCACCGGGACAGGGGGCAAATGAGCAGTTCTTC. Protein sequence: CASSDAPGQGANEQFF.

This chain connects TRBV6-1 to TRBJ2-2; a weak D match, TRBD1 (5 bases). V shed 4 bases and J shed 3 bases, with 9 bases lying between them. Germline V gene data show CDR1 as MNHNS and CDR2 as SASEGT. The CDR3 is 14 amino acids. Here the CDR3 DNA reads TGTGCCAGCAGTGCCGTGACAGACACCGGGGAGCTGTTTTTT. Translation: CASSAVTDTGELFF.

As regards this clonotype: One base away lies a much larger clone, so this may be a sequencing read error. The chain couples TRBV5-6 to TRBJ2-3, with a possible D match to TRBD2 (5 bases). Looked up from germline, CDR1 is SGHDT and CDR2 is YYEEEE. The CDR3 extends over 15 amino acids. Trimming pared 4 bases from V and 2 bases from J, leaving 14 bases between. DNA of the CDR3: TGTGCCAGCAGCATTAGACTAACCCCCACAGATACGCAGTATTTT. Its translation: CASSIRLTPTDTQYF.

The chain is built from TRBV6-5 and TRBJ2-7; 12 nucleotides line up with TRBD2. Germline V CDR1 and CDR2: MNHEY, SVGAGI. Unmatched junction bases numbered 6, after V lost 8 bases and J lost 4 bases. The CDR3 loop spans 14 amino acids. The DNA of the CDR3 is TGTGCCAGCGGTTGGACTAGCGGGATTTACGAGCAGTACTTC. It specifies CASGWTSGIYEQYF.

This clonotype was seen ten or more times. This rearrangement joins TRBV5-1 to TRBJ2-2, with 8 nucleotides matching TRBD1. Germline assignment: CDR1 SGHRS and CDR2 YFSETQ. This CDR3 region has 15 residues. Trimming at V came to 4 bases and at J to 0 bases, leaving 2 bases not matched to a gene. For the CDR3, the DNA is TGCGCCAGCAGCCCCAGGGGGCCGAACACCGGGGAGCTGTTTTTT. It encodes CASSPRGPNTGELFF.

This clonotype was seen a few times. The rearrangement links TRBV20-1 to TRBJ1-5; D is perhaps TRBD1 (5 bases). CDR3 length: 13 amino acids. The germline V gene encodes CDR1 DFQATT and CDR2 SNEGSKA (reference sequence). Trimming cost V 3 bases and J 7 bases, with 13 bases left between them. CDR3 nucleotide sequence: TGCAGTGCTAGGGGCAGGGATCGGCAGCCCCAGCATTTT. This encodes CSARGRDRQPQHF.

This clonotype was picked up many times. The chain combines TRBV20-1 with TRBJ2-3; D is possibly TRBD2 (5 bases). V was trimmed by 1 base and J by 1 base, leaving 6 bases between them. CDR1 and CDR2 (germline): DFQATT, SNEGSKA (reference sequence). The CDR3 has 13 residues. Here the CDR3 DNA reads TGCAGTGCTAGAGGGGGAGGCACAGATACGCAGTATTTT. Translated: CSARGGGTDTQYF.

This CDR3 is CATSGMTGNNEQFF. In nucleotides, the CDR3 is TGTGCCACCAGTGGTATGACAGGGAACAATGAGCAGTTCTTC. The V gene is TRBV24-1, the J gene TRBJ2-1, with 7 bases aligning to TRBD1. Trimming at V came to 5 bases and at J to 5 bases, leaving 5 bases not matched to a gene. Germline CDR1 and CDR2: KGHDR and SFDVKD. CDR3 length: 14 amino acids.

The J gene is TRBJ2-5, the V gene TRBV5-1, with D possibly TRBD1 on 6 matching bases. Per germline, CDR1 SGHRS and CDR2 YFSETQ. Trimming left V 3 bases short and J 5 bases short, with 11 bases between. The CDR3 runs 13 residues. CDR3 DNA sequence: TGCGCCAGCAGCTCGTACAGGGTTGAGACCCAGTACTTC. Translated, it gives CASSSYRVETQYF.

The chain combines TRBV18 with TRBJ2-6; possibly TRBD2 for D (5 bases). Trimming pared 6 bases from V and 0 bases from J, leaving 18 bases between. Germline loops: CDR1 KGHSH, CDR2 LQKENI. The CDR3 loop spans 18 amino acids. The CDR3 DNA sequence: TGTGCCAGCTCTCCGATGTCTAGCCGACTCTCTGGGGCCAACGTCCTGACTTTC. Translating gives CASSPMSSRLSGANVLTF.

This clonotype appeared a few times. V gene TRBV14 combines with J gene TRBJ2-1, with D perhaps TRBD1 or TRBD2 (5 bases each). The V and J ends lost 1 base and 2 bases respectively, with 18 bases between them. Germline V gene data show CDR1 as SGHDN and CDR2 as FVKESK. The CDR3 loop spans 18 amino acids. CDR3 sequence reads: CASSQGGGKGRTYNEQFF. The CDR3, as DNA: TGTGCCAGCAGCCAAGGAGGAGGTAAGGGGCGTACCTACAATGAGCAGTTCTTC.

This chain links TRBV5-6 with TRBJ2-7, with a tentative D call TRBD1 (5 bases). Per the germline V gene, CDR1 is SGHDT and CDR2 is YYEEEE. V lost 1 base, J lost 5 bases, and 10 bases lay in between. The length of the CDR3 is 13 residues. The CDR3 DNA is TGTGCCAGCAGCTTGAAGGGGATCGACGAGCAGTACTTC. This encodes CASSLKGIDEQYF.

V and J are TRBV13 and TRBJ2-2; TRBD1 aligns across 8 bases. The CDR3 covers 16 residues. J gave up 4 bases and V 5 bases, and 9 bases lay outside the gene matches. Germline V gene lookup returns CDR1 PRHDT and CDR2 FYEKMQ (reference sequence). The CDR3 coding sequence is TGTGCCAGCAGCATTACCACGGGACAGGCCACCGGGGAGCTGTTTTTT. Translation gives CASSITTGQATGELFF.

The chain uses TRBV5-1 and TRBJ2-3; D possibly corresponds to TRBD2 (6 bases). Trimming left V 0 bases short and J 2 bases short, with 16 bases between. CDR1 and CDR2 from the germline V gene are SGHRS and YFSETQ. The CDR3 extends over 17 amino acids. CDR3 DNA: TGCGCCAGCAGCTTGGGGGCAATGCGGGATTACACAGATACGCAGTATTTT. This sequence encodes CASSLGAMRDYTDTQYF. The complete variable domain, with remaining parts taken from reference TRBV5-1 and TRBJ2-3, reads KAGVTQTPRYLIKTRGQQVTLSCSPISGHRSVSWYQQTPGQGLQFLFEYFSETQRNKGNFPGRFSGRQFSNSRSEMNVSTLELGDSALYLCASSLGAMRDYTDTQYFGPGTRLTVL.

This clonotype was recorded many times. The chain links TRBV12-3 or TRBV12-4 to TRBJ2-7; 7 bases line up with TRBD1. CDR3 length equals 15 residues. Trimming removed 0 bases from V and 2 bases from J; junction bases left unmatched: 4. The DNA of the CDR3 is TGTGCCAGCAGTTTAGCAGGGGGCTTCACCTACGAGCAGTACTTC. Translating gives CASSLAGGFTYEQYF.

There are a few counts of this clonotype. The chain uses TRBV28 and TRBJ1-5; D possibly corresponds to TRBD1 (5 bases). The V end lost 6 bases, the J end lost 3 bases, and 15 bases lay between the germline ends. Germline V gene sequence: CDR1 MDHEN, CDR2 SYDVKM. The CDR3 sequence is 15 residues long. CDR3 amino acids: CASRGLGLYNQPQHF. The CDR3 DNA follows: TGTGCCAGCAGGGGACTTGGACTATACAATCAGCCCCAGCATTTT.

At least ten counts were recorded for this clonotype. The V call is TRBV20-1, the J call TRBJ2-1, with TRBD2 matching over 7 bases. CDR1 DFQATT and CDR2 SNEGSKA come from the germline V gene (reference sequence). The V gene end was trimmed by 2 bases and the J gene end by 5 bases; junction bases not matched to a gene: 9. CDR3 length: 15 residues. CDR3 coding DNA: TGCAGTGCTAGATATCCGGGGGGTGACCACAATGAGCAGTTCTTC. This sequence encodes CSARYPGGDHNEQFF.

This clonotype was seen ten or more times. This rearrangement joins TRBV5-1 to TRBJ2-1; D unresolved. Germline V gives CDR1 SGHRS, CDR2 YFSETQ. The V end lost 0 bases, the J end lost 9 bases, and 7 bases lay between the germline ends. This CDR3 has 12 amino acids. The CDR3 loop is CASSLGSSEQFF. As DNA, the CDR3 is TGCGCCAGCAGCTTGGGTAGCAGTGAGCAGTTCTTC.

This clonotype was detected many times. The chain employs TRBV20-1 and TRBJ2-2; 8 bases are shared with TRBD2. The junction had 3 bases not matched to a gene; V was cut back by 5 bases and J by 4 bases. In germline, CDR1 is DFQATT, CDR2 SNEGSKA (reference sequence). CDR3 size: 13 residues. The CDR3 sequence is CSAPLAVTGELFF. CDR3 bases: TGCAGTGCTCCACTAGCGGTCACCGGGGAGCTGTTTTTT.

The V gene is TRBV7-3, the J gene TRBJ2-1; the match to TRBD2 covers 9 bases. V lost 5 bases and J lost 0; bases outside the gene matches: 5. CDR3 length: 16 amino acids. Per germline, CDR1 SGHTA and CDR2 FQGTGA. CDR3 sequence (DNA): TGTGCCAGCAGCCGACTAGCGGCGAGCTCCTACAATGAGCAGTTCTTC. Translation gives CASSRLAASSYNEQFF.

This clonotype was counted many times. CDR3 region: CASSLEGAQKTQYF. CDR3 sequence (DNA): TGCGCCAGCAGCTTGGAGGGGGCCCAGAAGACCCAGTACTTC. The chain employs TRBV5-1 and TRBJ2-5; 7 bases line up with TRBD1. The junction had 5 bases not matched to a gene; V was cut back by 0 bases and J by 6 bases. CDR3 length: 14 amino acids. CDR1 SGHRS and CDR2 YFSETQ come from the germline V gene. The variable domain in full, completed from reference TRBV5-1 and TRBJ2-5, reads KAGVTQTPRYLIKTRGQQVTLSCSPISGHRSVSWYQQTPGQGLQFLFEYFSETQRNKGNFPGRFSGRQFSNSRSEMNVSTLELGDSALYLCASSLEGAQKTQYFGPGTRLLVL.

The rearrangement links TRBV12-3 or TRBV12-4 to TRBJ2-3, with D perhaps matching TRBD1 (5 bases). The CDR3 is made up of 15 amino acids. With 2 bases removed from V and 4 bases from J, the gap between germline ends came to 13 bases. CDR3 DNA: TGTGCCAGCAGTTTAAGTTCCAGGGAATCAGATACGCAGTATTTT. Residues: CASSLSSRESDTQYF.

This clonotype occurred many times. Here the CDR3 DNA reads TGTGCCAGCAGCCCCTGGGACAGGGATCACGAGCAGTTCTTC. Residues: CASSPWDRDHEQFF. V and J are TRBV3-1 and TRBJ2-1; 9 bases align to TRBD1. CDR3 length equals 14 residues. V trimming: 4 bases; J trimming: 10 bases; junction bases outside the gene matches: 8. Germline V lookup: CDR1 LGHDT, CDR2 YNNKEL (reference sequence).